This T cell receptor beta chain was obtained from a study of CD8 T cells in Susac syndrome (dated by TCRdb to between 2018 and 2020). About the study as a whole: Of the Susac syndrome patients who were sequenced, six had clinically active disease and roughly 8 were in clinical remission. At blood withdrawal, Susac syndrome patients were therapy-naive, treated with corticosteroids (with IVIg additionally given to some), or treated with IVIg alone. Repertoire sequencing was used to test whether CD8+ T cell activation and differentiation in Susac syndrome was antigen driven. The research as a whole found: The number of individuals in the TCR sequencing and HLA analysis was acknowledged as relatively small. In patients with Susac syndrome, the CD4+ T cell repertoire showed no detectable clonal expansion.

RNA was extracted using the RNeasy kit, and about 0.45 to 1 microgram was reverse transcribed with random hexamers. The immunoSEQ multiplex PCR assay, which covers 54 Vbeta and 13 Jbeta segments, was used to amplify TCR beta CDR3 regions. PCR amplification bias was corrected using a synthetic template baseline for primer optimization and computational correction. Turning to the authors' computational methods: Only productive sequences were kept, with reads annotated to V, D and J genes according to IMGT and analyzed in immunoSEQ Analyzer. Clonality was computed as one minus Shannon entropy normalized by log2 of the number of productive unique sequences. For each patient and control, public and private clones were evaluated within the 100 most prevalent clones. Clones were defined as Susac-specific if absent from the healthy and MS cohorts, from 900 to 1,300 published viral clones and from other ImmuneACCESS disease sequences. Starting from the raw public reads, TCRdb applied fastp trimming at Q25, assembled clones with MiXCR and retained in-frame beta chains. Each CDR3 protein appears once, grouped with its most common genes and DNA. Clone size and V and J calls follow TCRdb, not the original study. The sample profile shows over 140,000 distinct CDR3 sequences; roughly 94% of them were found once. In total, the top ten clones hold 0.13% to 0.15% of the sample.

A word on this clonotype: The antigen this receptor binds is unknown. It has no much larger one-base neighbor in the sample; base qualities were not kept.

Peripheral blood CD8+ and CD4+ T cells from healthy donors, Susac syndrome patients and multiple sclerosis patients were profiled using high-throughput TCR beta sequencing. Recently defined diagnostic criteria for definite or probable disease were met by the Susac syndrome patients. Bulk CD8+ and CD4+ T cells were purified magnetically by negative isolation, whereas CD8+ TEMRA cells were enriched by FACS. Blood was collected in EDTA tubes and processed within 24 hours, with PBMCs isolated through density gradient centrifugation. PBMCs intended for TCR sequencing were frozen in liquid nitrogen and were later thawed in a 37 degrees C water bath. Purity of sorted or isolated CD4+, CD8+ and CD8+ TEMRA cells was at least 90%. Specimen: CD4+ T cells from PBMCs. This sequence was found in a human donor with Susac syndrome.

Read as DNA, the sequence is TGTGCCAGCAGCGTAGCTAAGCGGGCGAACACCGGGGAGCTGTTTTTT. Translation gives CASSVAKRANTGELFF. The receptor chain draws on TRBV9 and TRBJ2-2, and TRBD2 may be the D gene, going by 6 matching bases. The germline V gene sets CDR1 to SGDLS and CDR2 to YYNGEE. From its cysteine to its phenylalanine, the CDR3 spans 16 amino acids. Kept here is only the CDR3 DNA, which spans 48 bases and is read in frame from base 1. Relative to germline, V is 0 bases shorter and J is 0 bases shorter, with 9 bases between their ends.